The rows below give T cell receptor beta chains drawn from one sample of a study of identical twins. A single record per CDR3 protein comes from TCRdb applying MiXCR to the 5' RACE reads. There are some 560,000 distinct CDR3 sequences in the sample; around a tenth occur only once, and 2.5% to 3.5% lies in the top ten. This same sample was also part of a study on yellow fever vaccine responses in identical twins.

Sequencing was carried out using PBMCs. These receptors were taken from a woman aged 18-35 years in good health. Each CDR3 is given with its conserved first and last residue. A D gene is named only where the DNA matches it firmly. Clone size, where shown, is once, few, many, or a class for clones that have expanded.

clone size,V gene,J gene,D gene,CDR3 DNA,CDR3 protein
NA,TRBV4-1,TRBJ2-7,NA,TGCGCCAGCAGCGTACGGATTGAGGGCTACGAGCAGTACTTC,CASSVRIEGYEQYF
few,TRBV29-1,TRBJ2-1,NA,TGCAGCGTTGAAGATCCCCGGGGCTACAATGAGCAGTTCTTC,CSVEDPRGYNEQFF
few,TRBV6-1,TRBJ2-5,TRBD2,TGTGCCAGCAGTCCCGAGGGGGCCTTGGCGGGAGGGAAGAGAGAGACCCAGTACTTC,CASSPEGALAGGKRETQYF
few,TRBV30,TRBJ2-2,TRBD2,TGTGCCTGGAGAACCGCGGGGGGCGGCGGGGAGCTGTTTTTT,CAWRTAGGGGELFF
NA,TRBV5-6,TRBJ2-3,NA,TGTGCCAGCAGCTTATCAGGGGGGGTCACAGATACGCAGTATTTT,CASSLSGGVTDTQYF
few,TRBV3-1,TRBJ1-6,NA,TGTGCCAGCAGCCCTGGGTATTCCTATAATTCACCCCTCCACTTT,CASSPGYSYNSPLHF
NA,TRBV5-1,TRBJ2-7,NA,TGCGCCAGCAGCCCGAGCCGGGACTCCTACGAGCAGTACTTC,CASSPSRDSYEQYF
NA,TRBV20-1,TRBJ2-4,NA,TGCAGTGCTAGTACCATGGCCAAAAACATTCAGTACTTC,CSASTMAKNIQYF
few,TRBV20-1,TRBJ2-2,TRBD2,TGCAGTGCTAGGGATCAACACCGGACTAGCGGGAGTAGGGCCGGGGAGCTGTTTTTT,CSARDQHRTSGSRAGELFF
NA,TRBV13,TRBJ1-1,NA,TGTGCCAGCAGCTACGACCCGAACACTGAAGCTTTCTTT,CASSYDPNTEAFF
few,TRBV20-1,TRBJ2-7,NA,TGCAGTGCCCGATCAAGCTTAAGCTCCTACGAGCAGTACTTC,CSARSSLSSYEQYF
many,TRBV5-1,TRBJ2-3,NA,TGCGCCAGCAGCTTGGGAAGACTAGGTGGGACAGATACGCAGTATTTT,CASSLGRLGGTDTQYF
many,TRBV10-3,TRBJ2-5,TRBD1,TGTGCCATCACCCCGGGACAGGGCCAAGAGACCCAGTACTTC,CAITPGQGQETQYF
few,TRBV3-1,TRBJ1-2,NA,TGTGCCAGCAGACCCGGCGCTGCTGATGGCTACACCTTC,CASRPGAADGYTF
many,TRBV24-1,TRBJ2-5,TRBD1,TGTGCCACCAGCCCGACAGGGAGAGGAAAGACCCAGTACTTC,CATSPTGRGKTQYF
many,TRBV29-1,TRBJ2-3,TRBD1,TGCAGCGTTGAAGAGCGGAGTGCGGTGGGACAGCGTCCAGATACGCAGTATTTT,CSVEERSAVGQRPDTQYF
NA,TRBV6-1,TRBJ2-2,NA,TGTGCCAGCAGGGGCGGGACAGCCAACACCGGGGAGCTGTTTTTT,CASRGGTANTGELFF
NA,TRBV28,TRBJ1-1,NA,TGTGCCAGCAGATGGGGGGTTACTGAAGCTTTCTTT,CASRWGVTEAFF
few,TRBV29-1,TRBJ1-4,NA,TGCAGCGTTGAATCGGAAAAACTGTTTTTT,CSVESEKLFF
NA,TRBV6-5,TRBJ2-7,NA,TGTGCCAGCAGTTACTCCTCTGTAACTGAGCAGTACTTC,CASSYSSVTEQYF
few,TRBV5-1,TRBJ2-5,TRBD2,TGCGCCAGCAGCTTCGAGCGGGGGGGCGCGGAAGAGACCCAGTACTTC,CASSFERGGAEETQYF
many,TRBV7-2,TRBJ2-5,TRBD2,TGTGCCAGCAGCCAAGCACGGGGGGGCCACCAAGAGACCCAGTACTTC,CASSQARGGHQETQYF
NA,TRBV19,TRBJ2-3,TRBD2,TGTGCCAACATCAGATCCCTTCTCGATAGCGGGGGGACAGATACGCAGTATTTT,CANIRSLLDSGGTDTQYF
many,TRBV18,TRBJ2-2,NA,TGTGCCAGCTCACCGAGGGGCACCCTTAACACCGGGGAGCTGTTTTTT,CASSPRGTLNTGELFF
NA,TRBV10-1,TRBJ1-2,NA,TGCGCCAGCAGTGACAAAAACTATGGCTACACCTTC,CASSDKNYGYTF
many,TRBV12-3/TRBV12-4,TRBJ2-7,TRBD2,TGTGCCAGCAGTGGACTAGCGGGAGGGGCCTACGAGCAGTACTTC,CASSGLAGGAYEQYF
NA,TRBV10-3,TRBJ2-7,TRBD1,TGTGCCGTAACAGGGGACTCCTACGAGCAGTACTTC,CAVTGDSYEQYF
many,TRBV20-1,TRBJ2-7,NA,TGCAGTGCTAAAGTCACAGGCCTCTCCTACGAGCAGTACTTC,CSAKVTGLSYEQYF
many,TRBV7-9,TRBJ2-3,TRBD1,TGTGCCAGCAGCGATGGGGGCAGGGGGCAAACAGATACGCAGTATTTT,CASSDGGRGQTDTQYF
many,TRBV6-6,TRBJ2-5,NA,TGTGCCAGCAGTTACAAAGAGACCCAGTACTTC,CASSYKETQYF
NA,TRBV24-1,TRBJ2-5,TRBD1,TGTGCCACCAGTGATTTAGGGACAGGGGAAGAGACCCAGTACTTC,CATSDLGTGEETQYF
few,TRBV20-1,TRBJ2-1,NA,TGCAGTGCTCCACTGTACAATGAGCAGTTCTTC,CSAPLYNEQFF
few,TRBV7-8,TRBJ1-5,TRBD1,TGTGCCAGCAGTCCCGGGACAGCCCTTAATCAGCCCCAGCATTTT,CASSPGTALNQPQHF
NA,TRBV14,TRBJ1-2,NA,TGTGCCAGCAGCCAAAGTGGTGGCTACACCTTC,CASSQSGGYTF
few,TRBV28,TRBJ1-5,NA,TGTGCCAGCAGTTTAATCAGGGGAGGCGACTATAGCAATCAGCCCCAGCATTTT,CASSLIRGGDYSNQPQHF
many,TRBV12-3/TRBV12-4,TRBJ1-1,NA,TGTGCCAGCAGTCGAGTGAACACTGAAGCTTTCTTT,CASSRVNTEAFF
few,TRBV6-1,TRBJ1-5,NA,TGTGCCAGCTACCTCGGGAGCAATCAGCCCCAGCATTTT,CASYLGSNQPQHF
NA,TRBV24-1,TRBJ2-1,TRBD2,TGTGCCACCAGTGAAGGGACTAGCGGGGCTTCCTACAATGAGCAGTTCTTC,CATSEGTSGASYNEQFF
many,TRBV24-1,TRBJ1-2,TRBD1,TGTGCCACCAGTGAGGCAAAGGGGGACAGCTATGGCTACACCTTC,CATSEAKGDSYGYTF
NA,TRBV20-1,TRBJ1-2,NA,TGCAGTGCTAAACATGCAGCCTCCACCTTC,CSAKHAASTF
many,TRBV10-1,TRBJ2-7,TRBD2,TGCGCCAGCAGCTCTAGCGGGAGGATGGATGAGCAGTACTTC,CASSSSGRMDEQYF